Listed here is a single TCR beta chain. The sample originates from a study of blood T cell repertoires in COVID-19. V gave up 6 bases and J gave up 4 bases, with 12 bases separating them. Germline V gene lookup returns CDR1 LNHDA and CDR2 SQIVND (reference sequence). The CDR3 consists of 13 residues. Measured with immunoSEQ multiplex PCR; TCRdb has only the in-frame clones, and not every one. The table lists fewer than 200,000 clones, more than 75% of them singletons. Allocation to cohorts depended on clinical history reported by the participants. Two consecutive negative NP/OP PCR tests, clearance, or resolved symptoms defined Cohort 3 recovery.

The J gene is TRBJ2-5, the V gene TRBV19; perhaps TRBD2 as D (6 bases). What was sequenced was PBMCs or T cells enriched from blood (not recorded which). The TCR originated in a woman between 50 and 59 years old who had recovered from COVID-19. This CDR3 is CASRGPGAETQYF. CDR3 DNA sequence: TGTGCCAGTAGGGGTCCGGGAGCAGAGACCCAGTACTTC.